The next 5 T cell receptor beta chains were all read from a single sample in a study of long-term antiretroviral therapy in people with HIV. A v3.0 immunoSEQ assay was performed at survey level. Sequencing was performed with immunoSEQ multiplex PCR; in TCRdb, only in-frame clones are kept and a portion is missing. The sample includes 24,000 or so clones, over 80% of them seen just once. The sample in question was unsorted PBMCs, obtained 4.3 years after starting antiretroviral therapy. These receptors were obtained from a man aged 25-40 years with HIV.

DNA of the CDR3: TGTGCCAGCGGACCTCCGAGCACTGAAGCTTTCTTT. It translates to CASGPPSTEAFF. The chain uses TRBV19 and TRBJ1-1; D remains unclear. Germline values: CDR1 LNHDA, CDR2 SQIVND (reference sequence). V gave up 9 bases and J gave up 4 bases, with 12 bases separating them. The CDR3 covers 12 residues.

The chain has TRBV5-1 and TRBJ1-1; no reliable D call. The germline CDR1 and CDR2 sequences are SGHRS and YFSETQ. CDR3 length equals 13 residues. The V gene lost 0 bases and the J gene lost 1 base, with 4 bases spanning the gap. The CDR3 sequence is CASSLGGNTEAFF. In DNA, the CDR3 is TGCGCCAGCAGCTTGGGGGGGAACACTGAAGCTTTCTTT.

V and J are TRBV9 and TRBJ2-6; D tentatively reads TRBD1 or TRBD2 (7 bases each). The ends were cut back, 0 bases at V and 3 bases at J, with 13 bases in the middle. Germline V CDR1 and CDR2: SGDLS, YYNGEE. The CDR3 is 17 amino acids. DNA for the CDR3: TGTGCCAGCAGCGTAGCGGCAGGGGGGGATGGGGCCAACGTCCTGACTTTC. Its translation is CASSVAAGGDGANVLTF.

This rearrangement joins TRBV30 to TRBJ2-5; TRBD1 might be the D (6 bases). Germline lookup yields CDR1 GTSNPN and CDR2 SVGIG (reference sequence). Trimming removed 1 base at V and 2 bases at J, with 23 bases between. The CDR3 spans 18 residues. The CDR3 DNA reads as TGTGCCTGGAGTGCAGGTGTAGGGGGACGTTTGGGGCAAGAGACCCAGTACTTC. Translated: CAWSAGVGGRLGQETQYF.

The J gene is TRBJ2-3, the V gene TRBV13, with D tentatively TRBD2 (5 bases). This CDR3 has 17 residues. Germline V gene data show CDR1 as PRHDT and CDR2 as FYEKMQ (reference sequence). Deletions cut 2 bases from V and 3 bases from J, with 18 bases between. The CDR3 sequence: CASSLSRWELWTDTQYF. The CDR3 DNA follows: TGTGCCAGCAGCTTATCTAGGTGGGAGCTGTGGACAGATACGCAGTATTTT.